Sequencing of this T cell receptor beta chain was carried out in a study of shared clonotypes between healthy human individuals. CD45RO negativity and positive selection for CCR7 defined naive CD8 cells, a population that excluded terminally differentiated effector memory CD45RA+ cells. Generated by immunoSEQ multiplex PCR, the TCRdb table keeps only in-frame clones and is missing some. The sample contains approximately 650,000 clones, roughly 95% of which appear only once. In germline, CDR1 is MDHEN, CDR2 SYDVKM. This CDR3 comprises 13 residues. Trimming shortened V by 7 bases and J by 8 bases, and 17 bases separated the two germline ends.

Sequenced material: naive CD8+ T cells sorted from blood. This clonotype was obtained from a woman aged 25 to 39 in good health. The chain recombines TRBV28 with TRBJ1-1; TRBD1 might be the D (6 bases). CDR3 in DNA: TGTGCCAGCACCCACTGGCCTGGGGGCGAAGCTTTCTTT. Its protein is CASTHWPGGEAFF.